Below, 6 T cell receptor beta chains from the same sample are listed, as sequenced in a study of naive and memory T cell subsets. Four PCR rounds used nested alpha and beta constant region primers plus the SP2 primer. In TCRdb, the 5' RACE reads were re-called with MiXCR into one record per CDR3 protein. This table has 57,000 or so distinct CDR3 sequences, more than 7% appearing once. The library had UMIs added by 3' ligation of an oligonucleotide to TCR cDNA. Every receptor here comes from a male donor in good health.

The chain employs TRBV10-1 and TRBJ2-5, with 7 bases matching TRBD2. The CDR3 consists of 15 residues. Germline-derived CDR1 and CDR2 are WNHNN and SYGVQD (reference sequence). The junction had 8 bases not matched to a gene; V was cut back by 5 bases and J by 2 bases. The CDR3 coding sequence is TGCGCCAGCAGTCGAGGCGGGGGAGGTCAAGAGACCCAGTACTTC. Its protein is CASSRGGGGQETQYF.

This chain joins TRBV19 and TRBJ1-5; 8 bases map to TRBD1. There are 16 residues in the CDR3. The ends lost 5 bases at V and 1 base at J; junction bases unmatched: 7. CDR1 LNHDA and CDR2 SQIVND come from the germline V gene (reference sequence). CDR3 sequence (DNA): TGTGCCAGTAGTCCAGGGACAGGTGGAAGCAATCAGCCCCAGCATTTT. Its protein is CASSPGTGGSNQPQHF.

This clonotype was picked up a small number of times. The chain joins TRBV9 to TRBJ2-3; D remains ambiguous. Looked up from germline, CDR1 is SGDLS and CDR2 is YYNGEE. The V end was cut by 4 bases, the J end by 5 bases, with 17 bases between. The CDR3 runs 15 residues. CDR3 nucleotides: TGTGCCAGCAGCCGAATCATTGGTTTGGGAGATACGCAGTATTTT. This gives the protein CASSRIIGLGDTQYF.

This clonotype was recorded many times. V and J are TRBV5-1 and TRBJ1-5; no reliable D call. The CDR3 is 13 amino acids. Trimming stripped 0 bases from V and 7 bases from J, with 8 bases between. Germline V lookup: CDR1 SGHRS, CDR2 YFSETQ. The CDR3 DNA is TGCGCCAGCAGCTTGGTCGGCGAGCAGCCCCAGCATTTT. This gives the protein CASSLVGEQPQHF.

The V and J genes are TRBV6-1 and TRBJ2-7, with a tentative D call TRBD2 (5 bases). This CDR3 spans 13 amino acids. The germline CDR1 and CDR2 sequences are MNHNS and SASEGT. V was pared by 2 bases and J by 4 bases, with 9 bases between. CDR3: CASSERGSYEQYF. Here the CDR3 DNA reads TGTGCCAGCAGTGAACGGGGATCTTACGAGCAGTACTTC.

This clonotype was counted a few times. The CDR3 region has the DNA TGTGCCAGCAGTTCTCCCCGCCAGGCTACTGGGGCCAACGTCCTGACTTTC. Its protein product is CASSSPRQATGANVLTF. The chain couples TRBV6-5 to TRBJ2-6; D gene ambiguous. V lost 4 bases and J lost 2, with 15 bases in between. In germline, CDR1 is MNHEY, CDR2 SVGAGI. The length of the CDR3 is 17 residues.